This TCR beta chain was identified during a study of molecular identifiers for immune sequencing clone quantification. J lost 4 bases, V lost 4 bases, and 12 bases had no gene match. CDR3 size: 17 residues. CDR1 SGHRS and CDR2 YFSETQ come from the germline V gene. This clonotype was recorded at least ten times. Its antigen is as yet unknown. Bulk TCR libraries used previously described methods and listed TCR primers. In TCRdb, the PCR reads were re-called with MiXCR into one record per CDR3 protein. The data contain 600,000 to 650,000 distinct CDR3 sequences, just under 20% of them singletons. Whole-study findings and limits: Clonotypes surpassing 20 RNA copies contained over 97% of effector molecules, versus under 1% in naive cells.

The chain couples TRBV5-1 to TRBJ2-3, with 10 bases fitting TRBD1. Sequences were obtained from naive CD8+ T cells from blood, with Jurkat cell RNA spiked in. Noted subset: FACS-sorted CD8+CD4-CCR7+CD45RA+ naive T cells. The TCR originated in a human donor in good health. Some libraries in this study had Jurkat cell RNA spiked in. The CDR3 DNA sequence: TGCGCCAGCAGCCCCTTTTACGGACAGGGGGGCCCAGATACGCAGTATTTT. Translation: CASSPFYGQGGPDTQYF.